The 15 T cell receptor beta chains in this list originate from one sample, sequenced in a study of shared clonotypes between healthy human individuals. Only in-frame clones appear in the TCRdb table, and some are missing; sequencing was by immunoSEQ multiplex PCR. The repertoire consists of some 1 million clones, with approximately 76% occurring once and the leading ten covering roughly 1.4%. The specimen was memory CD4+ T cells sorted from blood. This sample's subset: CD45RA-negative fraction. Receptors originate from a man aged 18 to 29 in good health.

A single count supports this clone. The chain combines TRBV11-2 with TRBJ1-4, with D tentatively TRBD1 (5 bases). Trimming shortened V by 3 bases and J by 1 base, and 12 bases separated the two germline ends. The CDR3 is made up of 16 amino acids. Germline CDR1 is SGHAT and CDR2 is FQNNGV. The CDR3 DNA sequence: TGTGCCAGCAGCTTGGGCGCCGGGGGAACTAATGAAAAACTGTTTTTT. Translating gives CASSLGAGGTNEKLFF.

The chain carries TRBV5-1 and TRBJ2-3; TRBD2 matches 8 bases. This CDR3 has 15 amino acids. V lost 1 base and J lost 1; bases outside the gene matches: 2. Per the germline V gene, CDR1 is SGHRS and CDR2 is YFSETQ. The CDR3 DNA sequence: TGCGCCAGCAGCTTGAATAGCGGGGGCACAGATACGCAGTATTTT. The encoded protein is CASSLNSGGTDTQYF. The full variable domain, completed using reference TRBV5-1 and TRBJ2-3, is KAGVTQTPRYLIKTRGQQVTLSCSPISGHRSVSWYQQTPGQGLQFLFEYFSETQRNKGNFPGRFSGRQFSNSRSEMNVSTLELGDSALYLCASSLNSGGTDTQYFGPGTRLTVL.

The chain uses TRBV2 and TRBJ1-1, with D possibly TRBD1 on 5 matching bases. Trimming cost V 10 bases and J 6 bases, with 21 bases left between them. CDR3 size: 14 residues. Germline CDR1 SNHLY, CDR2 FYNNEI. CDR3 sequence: CAMSVGRSLAEAFF. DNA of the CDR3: TGTGCCATGTCGGTGGGGCGAAGTTTAGCTGAAGCTTTCTTT.

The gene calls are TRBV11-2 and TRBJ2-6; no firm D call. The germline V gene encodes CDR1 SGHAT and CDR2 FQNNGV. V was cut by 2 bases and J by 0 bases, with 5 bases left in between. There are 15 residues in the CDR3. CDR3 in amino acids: CASSLLSSGANVLTF. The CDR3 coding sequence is TGTGCCAGCAGCTTATTGTCCTCTGGGGCCAACGTCCTGACTTTC.

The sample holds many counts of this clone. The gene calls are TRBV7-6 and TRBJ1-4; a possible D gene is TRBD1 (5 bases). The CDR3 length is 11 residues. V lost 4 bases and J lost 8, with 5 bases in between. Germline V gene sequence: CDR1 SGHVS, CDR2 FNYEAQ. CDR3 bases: TGTGCCAGCAGCTCAGGGGAAAAACTGTTTTTT. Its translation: CASSSGEKLFF.

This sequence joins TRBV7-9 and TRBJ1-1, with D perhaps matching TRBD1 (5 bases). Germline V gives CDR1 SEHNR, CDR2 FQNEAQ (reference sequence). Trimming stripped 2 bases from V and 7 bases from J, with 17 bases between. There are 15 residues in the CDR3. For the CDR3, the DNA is TGTGCCAGCAGCTTATGGGACCGTGGGGATAGTGAAGCTTTCTTT. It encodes CASSLWDRGDSEAFF.

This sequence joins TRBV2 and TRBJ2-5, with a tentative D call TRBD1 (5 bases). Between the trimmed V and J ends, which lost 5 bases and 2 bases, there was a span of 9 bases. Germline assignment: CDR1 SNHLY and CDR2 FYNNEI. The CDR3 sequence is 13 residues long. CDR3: CASSWGRQETQYF. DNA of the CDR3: TGTGCCAGCAGTTGGGGCAGGCAAGAGACCCAGTACTTC.

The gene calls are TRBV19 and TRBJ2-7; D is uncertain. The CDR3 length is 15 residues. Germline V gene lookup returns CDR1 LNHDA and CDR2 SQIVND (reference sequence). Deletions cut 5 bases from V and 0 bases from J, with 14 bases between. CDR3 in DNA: TGTGCCAGTAGTTTTAGAACCGGAACCTCCTACGAGCAGTACTTC. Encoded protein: CASSFRTGTSYEQYF.

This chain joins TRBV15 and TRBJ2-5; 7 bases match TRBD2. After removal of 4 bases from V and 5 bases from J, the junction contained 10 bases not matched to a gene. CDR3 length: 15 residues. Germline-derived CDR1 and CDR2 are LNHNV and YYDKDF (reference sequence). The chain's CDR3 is CATSKGLLLRETQYF. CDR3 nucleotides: TGTGCCACCAGCAAGGGACTACTCCTCCGGGAGACCCAGTACTTC. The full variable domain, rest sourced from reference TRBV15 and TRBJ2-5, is DAMVIQNPRYQVTQFGKPVTLSCSQTLNHNVMYWYQQKSSQAPKLLFHYYDKDFNNEADTPDNFQSRRPNTSFCFLDIRSPGLGDTAMYLCATSKGLLLRETQYFGPGTRLLVL.

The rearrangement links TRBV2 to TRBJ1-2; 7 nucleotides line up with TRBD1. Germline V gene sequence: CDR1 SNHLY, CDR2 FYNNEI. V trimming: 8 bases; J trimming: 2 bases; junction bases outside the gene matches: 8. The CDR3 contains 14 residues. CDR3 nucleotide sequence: TGTGCCAGCGACTCCGGGACAGTCAACTATGGCTACACCTTC. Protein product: CASDSGTVNYGYTF.

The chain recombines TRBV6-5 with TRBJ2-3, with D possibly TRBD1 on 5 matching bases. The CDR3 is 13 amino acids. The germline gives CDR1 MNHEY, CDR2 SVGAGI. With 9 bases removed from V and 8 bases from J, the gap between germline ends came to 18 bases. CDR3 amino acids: CASTAGMLATQYF. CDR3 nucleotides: TGTGCCAGTACAGCAGGGATGCTTGCTACGCAGTATTTT.

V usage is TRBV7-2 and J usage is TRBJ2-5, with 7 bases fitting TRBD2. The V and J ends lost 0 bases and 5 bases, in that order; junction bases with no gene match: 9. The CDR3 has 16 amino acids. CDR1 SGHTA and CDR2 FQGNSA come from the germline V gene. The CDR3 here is CASSLAAAGVWETQYF. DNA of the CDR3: TGTGCCAGCAGCTTAGCGGCCGCGGGAGTATGGGAGACCCAGTACTTC. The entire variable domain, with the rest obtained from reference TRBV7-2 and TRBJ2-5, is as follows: GAGVSQSPSNKVTEKGKDVELRCDPISGHTALYWYRQSLGQGLEFLIYFQGNSAPDKSGLPSDRFSAERTGGSVSTLTIQRTQQEDSAVYLCASSLAAAGVWETQYFGPGTRLLVL.

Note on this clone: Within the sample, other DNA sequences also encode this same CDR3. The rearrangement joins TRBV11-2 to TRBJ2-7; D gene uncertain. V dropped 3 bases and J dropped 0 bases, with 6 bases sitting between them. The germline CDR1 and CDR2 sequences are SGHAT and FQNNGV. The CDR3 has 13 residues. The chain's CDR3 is CASSFPSSYEQYF. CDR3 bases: TGTGCCAGCAGCTTCCCGAGCTCCTACGAGCAGTACTTC.

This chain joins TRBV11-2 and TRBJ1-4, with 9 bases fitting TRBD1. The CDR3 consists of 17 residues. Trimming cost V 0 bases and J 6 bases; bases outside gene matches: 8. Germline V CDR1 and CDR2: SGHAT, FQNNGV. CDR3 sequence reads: CASSLERTGGVYEKLFF. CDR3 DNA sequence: TGTGCCAGCAGCTTAGAACGAACAGGGGGCGTTTATGAAAAACTGTTTTTT.

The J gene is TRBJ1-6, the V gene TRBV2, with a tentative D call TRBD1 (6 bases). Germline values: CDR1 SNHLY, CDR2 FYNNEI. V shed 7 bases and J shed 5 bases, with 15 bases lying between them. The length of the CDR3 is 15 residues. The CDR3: CASIRGKNDNSPLHF. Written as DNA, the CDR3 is TGTGCCAGCATTAGGGGGAAGAACGATAATTCACCCCTCCACTTT.